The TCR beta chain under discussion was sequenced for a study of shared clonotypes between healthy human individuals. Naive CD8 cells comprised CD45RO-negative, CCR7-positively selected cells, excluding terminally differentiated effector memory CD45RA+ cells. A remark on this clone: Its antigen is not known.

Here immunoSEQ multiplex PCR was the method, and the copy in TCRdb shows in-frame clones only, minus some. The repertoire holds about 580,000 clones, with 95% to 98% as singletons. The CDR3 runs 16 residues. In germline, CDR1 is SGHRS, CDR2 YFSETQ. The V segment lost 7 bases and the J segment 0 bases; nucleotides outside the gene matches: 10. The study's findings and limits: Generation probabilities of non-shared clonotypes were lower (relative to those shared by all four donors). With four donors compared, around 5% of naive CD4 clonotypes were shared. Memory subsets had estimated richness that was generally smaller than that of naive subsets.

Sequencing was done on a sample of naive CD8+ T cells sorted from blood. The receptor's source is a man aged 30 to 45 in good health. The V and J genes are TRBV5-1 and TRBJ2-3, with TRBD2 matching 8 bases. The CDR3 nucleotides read TGCGCCAGCTTCCCTACTAGCGGACAAAGCACAGATACGCAGTATTTT. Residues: CASFPTSGQSTDTQYF.